This T cell receptor (beta chain) was sequenced during a study of T cell responses to AZD1222 COVID-19 vaccine. General observations from the study: Spike-specific TCR breadth and depth were elevated following two AZD1222 doses.

Points on this clone: What it binds is not known.

The V end lost 2 bases, the J end lost 0 bases, and 7 bases lay between the germline ends. Per the germline V gene, CDR1 is SGHNT and CDR2 is YENEEA. CDR3 length: 14 amino acids. Assay used: immunoSEQ multiplex PCR; TCRdb lists only in-frame clones, some missing. Here the sample spans roughly 130,000 clones, approximately 86% being singletons. The chain links TRBV11-3 to TRBJ1-1; no definite D call. This receptor was identified in an adult in good health. Material: peripheral blood, obtained on day 0 of AZD1222 vaccination. CDR3 sequence reads: CASSLNTVNTEAFF. In nucleotides, the CDR3 is TGTGCCAGCAGCTTAAACACCGTGAACACTGAAGCTTTCTTT.